The subject of this entry is one TCR beta chain. This sample is part of a study of sequential checkpoint blockade in melanoma. Turning to the study itself: Arm A got nivolumab then ipilimumab; arm B the reverse, 1:1. Each arm's sequence ended with maintenance nivolumab.

V was clipped by 1 base and J by 3 bases, with 10 bases between them. CDR3 length: 14 residues. CDR1 and CDR2 (germline): LNHNV, YYDKDF (reference sequence). Treatment of the sample: randomized to nivolumab then ipilimumab (arm A) or the reverse (arm B). Patients had received no earlier DNA-damaging chemotherapy. Live CD3+CD8+ CD19− CD56− cells were sorted from PBMCs. Sequenced by immunoSEQ multiplex PCR; TCRdb stores in-frame clones only, minus some. The table includes 15,000 to 20,000 clones, roughly 72% detected once. The sample consisted of CD8+ T cells sorted from blood (inferred from file names), taken from a patient given nivolumab and ipilimumab in sequence. V is TRBV15 and J is TRBJ2-7; D call uncertain. This sequence was found in a human donor with melanoma. The CDR3 spells CATSRAFTSYEQYF. DNA for the CDR3: TGTGCCACCAGCAGAGCATTTACGAGCTACGAGCAGTACTTC. The full variable domain, its missing parts supplied by reference TRBV15 and TRBJ2-7, is DAMVIQNPRYQVTQFGKPVTLSCSQTLNHNVMYWYQQKSSQAPKLLFHYYDKDFNNEADTPDNFQSRRPNTSFCFLDIRSPGLGDTAMYLCATSRAFTSYEQYFGPGTRLTVT.